The source of this T cell receptor beta chain is a study of blood T cells in healthy people across ages (dated by TCRdb to the mid-2010s). Study-wide context: In model experiments, roughly one uniquely barcoded TCR beta cDNA molecule per two T cells was captured by template switching. Four age groups were formed from the donors: young (average approximately 15 years), middle-aged (around 40), aged (about 62) and long-lived (roughly 88). Donors of different ages were randomly distributed across sequencing lanes to avoid experimental bias. The study measured age-related changes in TCR beta repertoire diversity using deep sequencing normalized with unique cDNA molecular identifiers. Two additional independent replicas of 1 million unique cDNA reads from the same blood draw were analyzed for two donors (one aged 18 to 30 and one aged 80 or older).

The method was 5' RACE. Sequencer: Illumina HiSeq 2500. A second PCR of about 6 to 12 cycles was run with a J-beta primer mix and a sample-barcoded 5' primer. A template-switch 5' adaptor carrying 12 random nucleotides introduced a unique molecular identifier onto each TCR beta cDNA molecule. At least 2.5 million CDR3-containing paired-end reads were obtained from each sample. First-strand cDNA was synthesized from all RNA with the Mint cDNA synthesis kit, primed by a TRBC-specific oligonucleotide. Following uracil-DNA glycosylase treatment, a first 18-cycle PCR with universal primers M1SS and BC2_uni_R was performed on all cDNA. The published analysis was carried out like this. Each sample was normalized by randomly selecting 1 million high-quality reads, each carrying a distinct molecular identifier. Reads with shared molecular identifiers were discarded instead of being binned into consensus sequences. MiTCR, set to a Q25 quality threshold and the strictest error-elimination algorithm, was used for CDR3 identification, clonotype clustering and error correction. A nonparametric unseen species model using Euler transformation provided a lower-bound estimate of total TCR beta diversity. The raw public data were reprocessed by TCRdb itself: fastp quality trimming at Q25, MiXCR clonotype calling, in-frame beta chains only. Each CDR3 protein appears once, grouped with its most common genes and DNA. TCRdb, not the authors, supplied the V and J calls. In all, the sample holds about 780,000 distinct CDR3 sequences, and 35% to 60% of those were seen once. The ten largest clones add up to 15% to 20% of the sample.

The paper's findings and limits, for the study overall: Donor CMV infection status was unknown, potentially confounding age-related changes in expanded clonotypes. A strong correlation was found between observed TCR beta diversity and the percentage of naive T cells measured by flow cytometry. Observed TCR beta diversity per million T cells fell roughly linearly with age, and a significant reduction was already apparent by age roughly 40. Estimates of total diversity from one million sequenced T cells were regarded as lower bounds and underestimates. Bulk unsorted PBMC profiling prevented conclusive comparison of naive and antigen-experienced compartments. Compared with the aged group, the long-lived group had more naive CD4+ T cells, fewer expanded clones and increased TCR diversity, suggesting age selection.

Systemically healthy Caucasian individuals from Russia, 39 in total and aged about 6 to 100 years, were included as donors. Ten milliliters of peripheral blood were drawn from each donor into EDTA-treated Vacutainer tubes. PBMCs were isolated by Ficoll-Paque density-gradient centrifugation, with at least 6.5 million obtained per sample. Total RNA, at least 6 micrograms per sample, was extracted from PBMCs with Trizol reagent. The percentages of naive CD45RAhigh/CD27high T cells were determined by flow cytometry on a PBMC aliquot from every donor. The CDR3 numbers 13 residues from cysteine through phenylalanine. Only CDR3 DNA remains: 39 bases, in frame from the first base. The junction carries 8 bases between V and J, which are trimmed by 4 bases and 3 bases respectively. Of note for this clonotype: The antigen this receptor binds is unknown. No base-level quality is on record; no much larger clone is a single base apart.

What was sequenced was blood. Recombination connected TRBV12-3 or TRBV12-4 to TRBJ2-3; the D gene assignment is ambiguous. The receptor was derived from a man older than 75 in good health. The nucleotide sequence is given as TGTGCCAGCAGTTCCTCAGTGACAGATACGCAGTATTTT. This yields the protein CASSSSVTDTQYF.